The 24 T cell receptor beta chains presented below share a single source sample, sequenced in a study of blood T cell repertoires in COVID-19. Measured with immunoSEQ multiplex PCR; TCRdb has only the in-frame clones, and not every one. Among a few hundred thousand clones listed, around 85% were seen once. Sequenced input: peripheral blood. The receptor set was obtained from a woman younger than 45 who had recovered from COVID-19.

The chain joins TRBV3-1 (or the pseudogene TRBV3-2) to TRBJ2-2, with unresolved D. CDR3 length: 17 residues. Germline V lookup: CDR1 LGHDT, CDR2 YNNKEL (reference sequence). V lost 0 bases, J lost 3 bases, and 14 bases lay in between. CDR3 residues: CASSQDPCPIYTGELFF. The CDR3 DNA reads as TGTGCCAGCAGCCAAGATCCCTGCCCTATCTACACCGGGGAGCTGTTTTTT.

CDR3 sequence: CASSIVRGRGTEAFF. Here the CDR3 DNA reads TGTGCCAGTAGTATAGTCAGGGGACGGGGCACTGAAGCTTTCTTT. The genes are TRBV19 and TRBJ1-1; tentative D call: TRBD1 (6 bases). The V gene's germline CDR1 is LNHDA and CDR2 SQIVND (reference sequence). V was trimmed by 1 base and J by 4 bases, leaving 13 bases between them. The CDR3 totals 15 residues.

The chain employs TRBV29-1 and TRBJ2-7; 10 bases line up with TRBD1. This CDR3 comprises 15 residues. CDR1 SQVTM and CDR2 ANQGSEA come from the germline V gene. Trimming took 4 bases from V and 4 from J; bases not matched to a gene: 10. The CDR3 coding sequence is TGCAGCGTTGCGCTACCGGACAGGGGGTTGTACGAGCAGTACTTC. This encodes CSVALPDRGLYEQYF.

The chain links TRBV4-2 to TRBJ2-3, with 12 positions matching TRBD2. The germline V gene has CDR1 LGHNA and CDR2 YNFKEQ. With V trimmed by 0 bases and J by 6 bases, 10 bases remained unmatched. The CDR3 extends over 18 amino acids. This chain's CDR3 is CASSQDPASGGARDTQYF. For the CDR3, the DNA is TGTGCCAGCAGCCAAGATCCGGCTAGCGGGGGGGCCAGGGATACGCAGTATTTT.

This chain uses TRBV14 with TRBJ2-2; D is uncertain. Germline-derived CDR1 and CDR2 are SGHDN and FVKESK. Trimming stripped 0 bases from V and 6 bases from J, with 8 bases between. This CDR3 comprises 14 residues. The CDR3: CASSQDSVPGELFF. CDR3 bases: TGTGCCAGCAGCCAAGATAGTGTCCCCGGGGAGCTGTTTTTT.

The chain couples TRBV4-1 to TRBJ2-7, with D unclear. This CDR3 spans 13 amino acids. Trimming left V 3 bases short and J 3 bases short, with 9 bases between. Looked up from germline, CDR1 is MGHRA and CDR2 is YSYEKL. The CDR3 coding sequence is TGCGCCAGCAGCCAGGCAGTTCGCTACGAGCAGTACTTC. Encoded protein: CASSQAVRYEQYF.

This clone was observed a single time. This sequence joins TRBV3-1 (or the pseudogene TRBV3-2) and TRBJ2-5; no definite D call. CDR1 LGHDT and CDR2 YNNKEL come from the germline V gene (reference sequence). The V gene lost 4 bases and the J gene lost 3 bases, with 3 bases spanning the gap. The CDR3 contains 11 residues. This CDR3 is CASSREETQYF. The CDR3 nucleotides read TGTGCCAGCAGCCGAGAAGAGACCCAGTACTTC.

The CDR3 loop reads CASSKGGDAGPNNSPLHF. CDR3 DNA sequence: TGTGCCAGCAGCAAAGGGGGGGACGCGGGGCCGAATAATTCACCCCTCCACTTT. The chain has TRBV21-1 and TRBJ1-6. TRBV21-1 is classified as a pseudogene. The CDR3 contains 18 residues.

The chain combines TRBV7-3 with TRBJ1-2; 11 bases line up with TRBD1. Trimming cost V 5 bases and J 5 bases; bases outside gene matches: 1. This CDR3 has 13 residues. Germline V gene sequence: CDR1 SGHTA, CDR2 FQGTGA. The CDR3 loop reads CASSGDRGYGYTF. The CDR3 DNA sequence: TGTGCCAGCAGCGGGGACAGGGGGTATGGCTACACCTTC.

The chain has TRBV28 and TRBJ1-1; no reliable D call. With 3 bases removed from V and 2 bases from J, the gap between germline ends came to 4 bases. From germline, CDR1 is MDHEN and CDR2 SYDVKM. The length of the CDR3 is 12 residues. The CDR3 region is CASSFFNTEAFF. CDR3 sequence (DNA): TGTGCCAGCAGTTTCTTCAACACTGAAGCTTTCTTT.

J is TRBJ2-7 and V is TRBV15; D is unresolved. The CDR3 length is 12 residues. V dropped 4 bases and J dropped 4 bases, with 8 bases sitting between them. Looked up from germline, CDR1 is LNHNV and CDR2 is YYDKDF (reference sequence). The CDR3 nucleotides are TGTGCCACCAGCAAAGAGACATACGAGCAGTACTTC. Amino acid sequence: CATSKETYEQYF.

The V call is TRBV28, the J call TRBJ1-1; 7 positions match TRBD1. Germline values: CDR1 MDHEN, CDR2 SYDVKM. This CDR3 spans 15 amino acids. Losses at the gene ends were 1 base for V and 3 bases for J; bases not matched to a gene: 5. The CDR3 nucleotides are TGTGCCAGCAGTTTATTACTTACAGGGGACACTGAAGCTTTCTTT. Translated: CASSLLLTGDTEAFF.

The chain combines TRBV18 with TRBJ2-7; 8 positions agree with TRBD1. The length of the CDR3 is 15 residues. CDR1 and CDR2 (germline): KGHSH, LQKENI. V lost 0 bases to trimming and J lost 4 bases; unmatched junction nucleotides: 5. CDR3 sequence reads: CASSPPGQGAYEQYF. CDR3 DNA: TGTGCCAGCTCACCACCGGGTCAGGGGGCTTACGAGCAGTACTTC.

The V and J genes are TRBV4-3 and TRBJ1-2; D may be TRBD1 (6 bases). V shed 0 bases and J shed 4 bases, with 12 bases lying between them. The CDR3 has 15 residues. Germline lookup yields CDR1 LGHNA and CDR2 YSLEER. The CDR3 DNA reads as TGCGCCAGCAGCCAAGATTGGAGGACAGTCTATGGCTACACCTTC. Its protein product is CASSQDWRTVYGYTF.

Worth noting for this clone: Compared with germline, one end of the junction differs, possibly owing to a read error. CDR3 loop: CASSLDRSSGNTIYF. The CDR3, as DNA: TGCGCCAGCAGTTTGGACAGGAGCTCTGGAAACACCATATATTTT. This chain links TRBV5-1 with TRBJ1-3; 7 positions match TRBD1. Germline V gene lookup returns CDR1 SGHRS and CDR2 YFSETQ. The CDR3 is 15 residues long.

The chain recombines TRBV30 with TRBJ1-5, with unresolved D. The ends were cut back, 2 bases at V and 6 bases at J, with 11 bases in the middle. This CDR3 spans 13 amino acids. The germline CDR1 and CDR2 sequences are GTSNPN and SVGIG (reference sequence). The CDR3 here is CAWSPGFVQPQHF. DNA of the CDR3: TGTGCCTGGAGTCCAGGATTTGTTCAGCCCCAGCATTTT.

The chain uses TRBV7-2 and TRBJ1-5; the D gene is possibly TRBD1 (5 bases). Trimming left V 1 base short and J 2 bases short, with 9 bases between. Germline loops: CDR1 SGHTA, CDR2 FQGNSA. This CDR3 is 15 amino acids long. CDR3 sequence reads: CASSLEAGRNQPQHF. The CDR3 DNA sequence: TGTGCCAGCAGCTTAGAGGCGGGACGCAATCAGCCCCAGCATTTT. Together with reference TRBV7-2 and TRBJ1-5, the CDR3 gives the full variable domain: GAGVSQSPSNKVTEKGKDVELRCDPISGHTALYWYRQSLGQGLEFLIYFQGNSAPDKSGLPSDRFSAERTGGSVSTLTIQRTQQEDSAVYLCASSLEAGRNQPQHFGDGTRLSIL.

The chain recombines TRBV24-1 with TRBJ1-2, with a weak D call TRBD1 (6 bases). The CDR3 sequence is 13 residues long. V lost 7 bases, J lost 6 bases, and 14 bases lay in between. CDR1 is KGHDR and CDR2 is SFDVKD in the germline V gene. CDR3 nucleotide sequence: TGTGCCACCAGGTCGACAGGTCAGGATGGCTACACCTTC. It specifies CATRSTGQDGYTF.

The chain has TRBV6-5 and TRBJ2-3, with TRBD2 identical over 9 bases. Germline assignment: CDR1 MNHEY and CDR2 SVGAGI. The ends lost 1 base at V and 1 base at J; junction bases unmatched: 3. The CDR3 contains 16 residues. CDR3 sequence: CASSYLAGVGTDTQYF. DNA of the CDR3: TGTGCCAGCAGTTACTTAGCGGGAGTTGGCACAGATACGCAGTATTTT.

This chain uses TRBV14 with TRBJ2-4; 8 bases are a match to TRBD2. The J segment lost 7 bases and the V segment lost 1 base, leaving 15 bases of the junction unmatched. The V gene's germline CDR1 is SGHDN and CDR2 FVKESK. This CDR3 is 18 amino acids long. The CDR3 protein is CASSQGAGAGWGRNIQYF. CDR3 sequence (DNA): TGTGCCAGCAGCCAAGGAGCGGGGGCAGGTTGGGGCAGGAACATTCAGTACTTC. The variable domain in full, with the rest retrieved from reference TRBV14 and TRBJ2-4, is EAGVTQFPSHSVIEKGQTVTLRCDPISGHDNLYWYRRVMGKEIKFLLHFVKESKQDESGMPNNRFLAERTGGTYSTLKVQPAELEDSGVYFCASSQGAGAGWGRNIQYFGAGTRLSVL.

This CDR3 is CATGRAGGPYEQYF. In DNA form, the CDR3 reads TGTGCCACCGGGCGGGCAGGGGGTCCCTACGAGCAGTACTTC. V is TRBV2 and J is TRBJ2-7, with 7 bases matching TRBD1. Germline values: CDR1 SNHLY, CDR2 FYNNEI. V was pared by 10 bases and J by 2 bases, with 11 bases of the junction left unmatched. This CDR3 spans 14 amino acids.

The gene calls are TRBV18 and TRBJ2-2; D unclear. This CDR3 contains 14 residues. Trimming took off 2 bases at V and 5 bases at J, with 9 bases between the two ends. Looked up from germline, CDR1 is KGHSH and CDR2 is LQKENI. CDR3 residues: CASSPYSKTGELFF. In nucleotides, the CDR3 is TGTGCCAGCTCACCATACAGTAAAACCGGGGAGCTGTTTTTT.

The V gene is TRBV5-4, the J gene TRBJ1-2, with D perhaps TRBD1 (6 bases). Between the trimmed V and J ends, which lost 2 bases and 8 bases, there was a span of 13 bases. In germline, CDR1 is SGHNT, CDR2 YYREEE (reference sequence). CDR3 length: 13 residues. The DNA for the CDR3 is TGTGCCAGCAGCTTAGTCCAGGGGCAGGGCTACACCTTC. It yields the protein CASSLVQGQGYTF.

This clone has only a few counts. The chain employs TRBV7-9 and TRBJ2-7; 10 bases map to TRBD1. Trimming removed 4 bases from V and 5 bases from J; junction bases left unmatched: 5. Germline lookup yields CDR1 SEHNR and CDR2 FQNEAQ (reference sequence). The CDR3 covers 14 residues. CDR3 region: CASSSWDRGNEQYF. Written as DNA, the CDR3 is TGTGCCAGCAGCTCCTGGGACAGGGGCAACGAGCAGTACTTC.